The 5 T cell receptor beta chains given below trace back to one sample, sequenced in a study of cytomegalovirus exposure and HLA in healthy donors. With 60 Vbeta and 13 Jbeta primers, the PCR was carried out. Sequencing was performed with immunoSEQ multiplex PCR; in TCRdb, only in-frame clones are kept and a portion is missing. This sample yields roughly 93,000 clones, of which around 80% are seen a single time; 0.55% to 0.65% belongs to the top ten. The sequencing sample was made of PBMCs. These receptors came from a man aged 25 to 45 in good health and CMV-seronegative.

This clone was seen a handful of times. The chain is built from TRBV4-1 and TRBJ1-3; 8 nucleotides match TRBD1. The CDR3 is 15 residues long. The J segment lost 3 bases and the V segment lost 5 bases, leaving 6 bases of the junction unmatched. From germline, CDR1 is MGHRA and CDR2 YSYEKL. The CDR3 coding sequence is TGCGCCAGCAGCAAAGGACAGGGTAATGGAAACACCATATATTTT. Translating gives CASSKGQGNGNTIYF.

The V and J genes are TRBV27 and TRBJ2-7; no definite D call. CDR3 length: 14 amino acids. Germline values: CDR1 MNHEY, CDR2 SMNVEV (reference sequence). The V gene lost 2 bases and the J gene lost 1 base, with 9 bases spanning the gap. The CDR3 DNA reads TGTGCCAGCAGTTTAGGCGACAAGTCCTACGAGCAGTACTTC. Amino acid sequence: CASSLGDKSYEQYF.

There are a few counts of this clone. J is TRBJ1-5 and V is TRBV19; possibly TRBD1 for D (6 bases). The V end was cut by 6 bases, the J end by 4 bases, with 10 bases between. The CDR3 spans 13 residues. The V gene's germline CDR1 is LNHDA and CDR2 SQIVND (reference sequence). As DNA, the CDR3 is TGTGCCAGTAGAGACAGGATAAATCAGCCCCAGCATTTT. Residues: CASRDRINQPQHF.

This clone is a singleton in its sample. This chain connects TRBV4-2 to TRBJ2-5; 7 positions match TRBD1. Germline values: CDR1 LGHNA, CDR2 YNFKEQ. This CDR3 is built from 15 residues. After removal of 4 bases from V and 0 bases from J, the junction contained 5 bases not matched to a gene. CDR3 region: CASSRVTGDQETQYF. CDR3 DNA sequence: TGTGCCAGCAGCCGGGTAACAGGGGACCAAGAGACCCAGTACTTC.

The chain employs TRBV7-6 and TRBJ2-3; 8 nucleotides agree with TRBD2. Germline assignment: CDR1 SGHVS and CDR2 FNYEAQ. This CDR3 is built from 19 residues. V dropped 2 bases and J dropped 1; count of bases not matched to a gene: 14. As DNA, the CDR3 is TGTGCCAGCAGCTTATCTACCTCCGGTAGCGGGACCCGCACAGATACGCAGTATTTT. It codes for CASSLSTSGSGTRTDTQYF.